The 7 T cell receptor beta chains presented below share a single source sample, sequenced in a study of memory CD4+ T cells and cytomegalovirus serostatus (dated by TCRdb to the late 2010s). Single viable CD3+CD4+CD8-CD45RO+ cells were sorted as memory CD4+ T cells on a FACSAria II. The method was the immunoSEQ multiplex PCR assay. Entries here come from immuneACCESS through TCRdb and include only in-frame sequences with V and J called. Some clones fail to appear in such tables; in the studies checked, an unresolved V gene covers under half of the shortfall, and the cause of the remainder is unknown. This sample holds approximately 40,000 clones; approximately 84% were observed only once. In total, the top ten clones hold roughly 0.5% of the sample. The source material was memory CD4+ T cells from blood. The receptors were sampled from an adult in good health and CMV-seronegative.

As DNA, the CDR3 is TGTGCCACTGGTGGTGTGGGTCAGCCCCAGCATTTT. This sequence encodes CATGGVGQPQHF. The gene calls are TRBV30 and TRBJ1-5; D gene uncertain. The V and J ends lost 8 bases and 6 bases respectively, with 14 bases between them. Germline loops: CDR1 GTSNPN, CDR2 SVGIG (reference sequence). The CDR3 has 12 amino acids. Filled out from reference TRBV30 and TRBJ1-5, the complete variable domain reads SQTIHQWPATLVQPVGSPLSLECTVEGTSNPNLYWYRQAAGRGLQLLFYSVGIGQISSEVPQNLSASRPQDRQFILSSKKLLLSDSGFYLCATGGVGQPQHFGDGTRLSIL.

V and J are TRBV7-9 and TRBJ1-4; TRBD1 agrees at 8 bases. There are 15 residues in the CDR3. With V trimmed by 5 bases and J by 8 bases, 10 bases remained unmatched. The V gene's germline CDR1 is SEHNR and CDR2 FQNEAQ (reference sequence). The CDR3 loop is CASSVSGGSREKLFF. The CDR3 DNA is TGTGCCAGCAGCGTCTCAGGGGGCTCTCGAGAAAAACTGTTTTTT. Full variable domain (remainder filled in from reference TRBV7-9 and TRBJ1-4): DTGVSQNPRHKITKRGQNVTFRCDPISEHNRLYWYRQTLGQGPEFLTYFQNEAQLEKSRLLSDRFSAERPKGSFSTLEIQRTEQGDSAMYLCASSVSGGSREKLFFGSGTQLSVL.

The rearrangement uses TRBV28 and TRBJ2-1; unclear D gene. Trimming shortened V by 2 bases and J by 0 bases, and 11 bases separated the two germline ends. The CDR3 has 16 amino acids. Per germline, CDR1 MDHEN and CDR2 SYDVKM. The CDR3: CASSLLSSSSYNEQFF. CDR3 bases: TGTGCCAGCAGTTTACTTTCCTCGAGCTCCTACAATGAGCAGTTCTTC.

In its sample, this clone was seen once. This chain connects TRBV18 to TRBJ2-1, with D tentatively TRBD1 or TRBD2 (5 bases each). V gave up 4 bases and J gave up 7 bases, with 17 bases separating them. This CDR3 is built from 15 residues. Germline CDR1 is KGHSH and CDR2 is LQKENI. The CDR3 bases are TGTGCCAGCTCACGGTCCATCTGGGGGTTAAATGAGCAGTTCTTC. Translating gives CASSRSIWGLNEQFF.

This clone was detected once. The V gene is TRBV11-3, the J gene TRBJ2-1; D ambiguous. The CDR3 runs to 12 residues. CDR1 SGHNT and CDR2 YENEEA come from the germline V gene. V dropped 0 bases and J dropped 10 bases, with 7 bases sitting between them. The CDR3: CASSLDTDEQFF. DNA of the CDR3: TGTGCCAGCAGCTTAGATACGGACGAGCAGTTCTTC. The entire variable domain, with the rest obtained from reference TRBV11-3 and TRBJ2-1, is as follows: EAGVVQSPRYKIIEKKQPVAFWCNPISGHNTLYWYLQNLGQGPELLIRYENEEAVDDSQLPKDRFSAERLKGVDSTLKIQPAELGDSAVYLCASSLDTDEQFFGPGTRLTVL.

The chain joins TRBV7-8 to TRBJ1-4; unclear D gene. The germline CDR1 and CDR2 sequences are SGHVS and FQNEAQ. This CDR3 is 15 amino acids long. V lost 4 bases and J lost 8, with 17 bases in between. This chain's CDR3 is CASSSGSAGREKLFF. The CDR3 region has the DNA TGTGCCAGCAGCTCGGGGTCCGCTGGGAGAGAAAAACTGTTTTTT.

This clone came up once. The gene calls are TRBV2 and TRBJ1-6, with D possibly being TRBD1 (5 bases). Germline V CDR1 and CDR2: SNHLY, FYNNEI. The CDR3 runs 13 residues. Trimming removed 7 bases from V and 9 bases from J, with 13 bases in between. CDR3 DNA sequence: TGTGCCAGCAATACAGCCGGGGGTTCACCCCTCCACTTT. This translates into CASNTAGGSPLHF.